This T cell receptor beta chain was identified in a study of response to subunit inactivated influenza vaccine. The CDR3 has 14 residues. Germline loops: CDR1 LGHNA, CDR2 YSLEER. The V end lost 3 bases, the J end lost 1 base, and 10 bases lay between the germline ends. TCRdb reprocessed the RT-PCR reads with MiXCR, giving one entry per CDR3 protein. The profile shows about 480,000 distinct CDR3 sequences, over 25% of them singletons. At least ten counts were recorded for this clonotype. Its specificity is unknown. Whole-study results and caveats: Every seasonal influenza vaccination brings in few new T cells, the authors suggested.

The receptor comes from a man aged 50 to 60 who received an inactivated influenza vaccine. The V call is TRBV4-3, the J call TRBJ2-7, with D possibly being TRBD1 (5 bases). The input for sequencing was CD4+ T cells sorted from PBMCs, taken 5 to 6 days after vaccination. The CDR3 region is CASSHLTGSYEQYF. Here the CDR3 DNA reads TGCGCCAGCAGCCACCTTACAGGTTCCTACGAGCAGTACTTC.